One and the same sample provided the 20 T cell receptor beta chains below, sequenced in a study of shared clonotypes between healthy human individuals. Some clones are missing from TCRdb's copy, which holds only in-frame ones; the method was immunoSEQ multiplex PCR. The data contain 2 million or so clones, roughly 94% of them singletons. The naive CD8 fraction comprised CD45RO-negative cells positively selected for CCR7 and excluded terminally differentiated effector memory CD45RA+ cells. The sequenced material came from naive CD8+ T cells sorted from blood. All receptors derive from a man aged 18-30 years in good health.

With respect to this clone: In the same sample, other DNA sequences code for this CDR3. This CDR3 is CASSVGGSDYGYTF. The CDR3 DNA sequence: TGTGCCAGCAGCGTAGGCGGGAGTGACTATGGCTACACCTTC. The chain joins TRBV9 to TRBJ1-2; D is unresolved. The CDR3 is 14 amino acids. CDR1 SGDLS and CDR2 YYNGEE come from the germline V gene. The V gene lost 0 bases and the J gene lost 3 bases, with 9 bases spanning the gap.

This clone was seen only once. This CDR3 is CASSFVQGSDEQYF. The CDR3 nucleotides are TGTGCCAGCAGCTTTGTACAGGGTAGCGACGAGCAGTACTTC. The chain employs TRBV5-4 and TRBJ2-7; TRBD1 is a possible D gene (6 bases). CDR3 length equals 14 residues. Germline V gene data show CDR1 as SGHNT and CDR2 as YYREEE (reference sequence). Between the trimmed V and J ends, which lost 2 bases and 5 bases, there was a span of 14 bases.

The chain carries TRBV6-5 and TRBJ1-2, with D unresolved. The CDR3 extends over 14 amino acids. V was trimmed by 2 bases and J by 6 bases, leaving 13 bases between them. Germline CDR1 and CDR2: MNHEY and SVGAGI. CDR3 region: CASSYPDRLNGYTF. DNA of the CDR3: TGTGCCAGCAGTTACCCGGACCGCTTAAATGGCTACACCTTC.

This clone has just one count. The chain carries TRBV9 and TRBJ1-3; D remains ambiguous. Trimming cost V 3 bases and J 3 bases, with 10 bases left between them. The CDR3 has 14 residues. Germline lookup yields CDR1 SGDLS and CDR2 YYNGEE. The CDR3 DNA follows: TGTGCCAGCAGCGAAGACGTCGGTGGAAACACCATATATTTT. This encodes CASSEDVGGNTIYF.

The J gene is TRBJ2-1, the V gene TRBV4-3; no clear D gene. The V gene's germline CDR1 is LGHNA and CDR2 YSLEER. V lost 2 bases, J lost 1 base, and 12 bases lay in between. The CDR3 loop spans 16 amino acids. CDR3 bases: TGCGCCAGCAGCCAACAACTGGTATTGTCCTACAATGAGCAGTTCTTC. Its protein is CASSQQLVLSYNEQFF.

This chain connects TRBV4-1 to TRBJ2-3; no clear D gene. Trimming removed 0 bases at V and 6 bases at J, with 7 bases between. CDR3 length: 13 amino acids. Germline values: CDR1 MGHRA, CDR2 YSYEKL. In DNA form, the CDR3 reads TGCGCCAGCAGCCAAGAAAAGGAGGATACGCAGTATTTT. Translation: CASSQEKEDTQYF.

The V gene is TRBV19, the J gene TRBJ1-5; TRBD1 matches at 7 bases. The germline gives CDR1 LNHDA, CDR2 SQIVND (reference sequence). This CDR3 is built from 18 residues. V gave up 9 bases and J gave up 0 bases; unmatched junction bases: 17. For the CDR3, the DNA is TGTGCCAGCGCCACTCGACCGGGGACAGACTATAGCAATCAGCCCCAGCATTTT. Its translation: CASATRPGTDYSNQPQHF.

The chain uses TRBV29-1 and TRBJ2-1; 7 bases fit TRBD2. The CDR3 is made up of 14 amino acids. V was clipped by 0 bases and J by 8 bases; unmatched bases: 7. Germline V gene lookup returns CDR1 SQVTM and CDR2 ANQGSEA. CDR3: CSVEDGSGIDEQFF. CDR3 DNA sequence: TGCAGCGTTGAAGATGGAAGCGGGATCGATGAGCAGTTCTTC.

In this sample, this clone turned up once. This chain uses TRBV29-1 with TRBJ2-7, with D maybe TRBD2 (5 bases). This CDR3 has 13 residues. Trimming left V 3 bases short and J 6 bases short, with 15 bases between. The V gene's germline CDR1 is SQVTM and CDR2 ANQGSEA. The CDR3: CSVEGSRGLEQYF. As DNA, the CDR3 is TGCAGCGTTGAGGGTTCAAGAGGACTCGAGCAGTACTTC.

The chain's CDR3 is CASSPGGDQPQHF. CDR3 bases: TGTGCCAGCAGTCCAGGTGGGGATCAGCCCCAGCATTTT. The rearrangement uses TRBV6-6 and TRBJ1-5; D is unclear. The CDR3 runs 13 residues. CDR1 and CDR2 (germline): MNHNY, SVGAGI (reference sequence). V lost 5 bases and J lost 5, with 10 bases in between.

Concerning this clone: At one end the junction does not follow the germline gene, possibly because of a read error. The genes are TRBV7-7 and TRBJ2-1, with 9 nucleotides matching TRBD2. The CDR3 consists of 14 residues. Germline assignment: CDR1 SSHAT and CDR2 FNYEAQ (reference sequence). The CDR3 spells CASSLSTSGNEQFF. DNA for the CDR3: TGTGCTAGCAGCTTGTCGACTAGCGGCAATGAGCAGTTCTTC.

CDR3 in amino acids: CASSYSQAYEQYF. CDR3 DNA sequence: TGTGCCAGCAGTTACTCCCAGGCCTACGAGCAGTACTTC. V gene TRBV6-6 combines with J gene TRBJ2-7; D is unclear. Germline CDR1 and CDR2: MNHNY and SVGAGI (reference sequence). V lost 0 bases to trimming and J lost 2 bases, with 5 bases between them. The CDR3 extends over 13 amino acids.

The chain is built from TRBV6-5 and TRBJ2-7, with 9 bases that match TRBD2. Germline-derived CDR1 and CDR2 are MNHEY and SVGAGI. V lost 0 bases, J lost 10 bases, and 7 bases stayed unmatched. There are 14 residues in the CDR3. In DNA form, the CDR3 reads TGTGCCAGCAGTTACTCCTCTAGCGGGATGCGTCAGTACTTC. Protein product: CASSYSSSGMRQYF.

As DNA, the CDR3 is TGTGCCATCAGCGCCGGGACTAGCGGGGGAATATTCGAGCAGTACTTC. This sequence encodes CAISAGTSGGIFEQYF. The rearrangement links TRBV10-3 to TRBJ2-7; 14 positions match TRBD2. V gave up 6 bases and J gave up 6 bases; unmatched junction bases: 10. The V gene's germline CDR1 is ENHRY and CDR2 SYGVKD. This CDR3 region has 16 residues.

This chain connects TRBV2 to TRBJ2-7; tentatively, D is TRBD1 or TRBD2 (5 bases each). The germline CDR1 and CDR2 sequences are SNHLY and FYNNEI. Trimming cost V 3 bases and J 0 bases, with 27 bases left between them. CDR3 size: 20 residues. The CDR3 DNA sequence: TGTGCCAGCAGTGACCTACCAACCGGGACCCACAGTTCCAGCTCCTACGAGCAGTACTTC. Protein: CASSDLPTGTHSSSSYEQYF.

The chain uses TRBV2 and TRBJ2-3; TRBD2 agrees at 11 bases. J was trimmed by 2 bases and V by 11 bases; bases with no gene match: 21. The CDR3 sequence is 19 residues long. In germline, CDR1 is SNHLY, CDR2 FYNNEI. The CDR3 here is CAALSDLAGGQFHTDTQYF. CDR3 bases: TGTGCCGCACTCTCGGATTTAGCGGGGGGGCAATTTCACACAGATACGCAGTATTTT.

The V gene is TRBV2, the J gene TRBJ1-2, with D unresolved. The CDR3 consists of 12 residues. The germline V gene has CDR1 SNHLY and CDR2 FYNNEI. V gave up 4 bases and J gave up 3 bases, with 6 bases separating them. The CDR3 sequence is CASSAPYYGYTF. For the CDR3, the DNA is TGTGCCAGCAGTGCTCCGTACTATGGCTACACCTTC.

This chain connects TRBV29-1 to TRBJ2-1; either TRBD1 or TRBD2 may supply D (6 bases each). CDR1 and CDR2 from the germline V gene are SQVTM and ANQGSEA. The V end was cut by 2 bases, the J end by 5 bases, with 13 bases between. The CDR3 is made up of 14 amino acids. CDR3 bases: TGCAGCGTTGAAATAGGGGGAGGACACAATGAGCAGTTCTTC. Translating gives CSVEIGGGHNEQFF.

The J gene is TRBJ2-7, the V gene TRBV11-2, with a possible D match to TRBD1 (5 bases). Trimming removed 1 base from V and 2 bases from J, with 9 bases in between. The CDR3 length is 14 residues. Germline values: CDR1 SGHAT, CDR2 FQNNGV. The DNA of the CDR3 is TGTGCCAGCAGCTTAGTGGCGACAGCCTACGAGCAGTACTTC. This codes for CASSLVATAYEQYF.

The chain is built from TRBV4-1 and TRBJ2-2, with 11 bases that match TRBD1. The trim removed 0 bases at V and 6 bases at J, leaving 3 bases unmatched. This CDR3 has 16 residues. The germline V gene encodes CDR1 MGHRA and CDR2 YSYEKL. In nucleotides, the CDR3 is TGCGCCAGCAGCCAAGATTCGGGACAGGGGGCCGGGGAGCTGTTTTTT. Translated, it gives CASSQDSGQGAGELFF.